The TCR beta chain described here comes from a study of T cell responses to AZD1222 COVID-19 vaccine. Study findings and constraints: White British people made up most donors, females outnumbered males, and clonal diversity was possibly underestimated. Distributed over spike, vaccine-associated CD4 TCRs predominated at 160-218 and 743-854. Only six or seven AZD1222 recipients tested seropositive at baseline.

Data came from immunoSEQ multiplex PCR; TCRdb stores just in-frame clones and leaves some out. Among 100,000 to 150,000 clones, 70% to 90% were seen once, and the ten largest hold approximately 20%. V shed 5 bases, J shed 2 bases, and the junction held 13 bases outside the gene matches. The CDR3 is made up of 17 amino acids. Germline V gives CDR1 MNHEY, CDR2 SMNVEV (reference sequence). Notes on this clone: No antigen is known for it.

The V gene is TRBV27, the J gene TRBJ2-7, with 9 bases that match TRBD2. Sequencing was performed on peripheral blood, taken on day 0 of AZD1222 vaccination. The sequence derives from an adult in good health. CDR3 amino acids: CASSLGRGTSRPYEQYF. The CDR3 bases are TGTGCCAGCAGTCTCGGGAGGGGGACTAGCCGACCCTACGAGCAGTACTTC.